Listed below are T cell receptor beta chains from one sample, sequenced in a study of blood T cell repertoires in COVID-19. The table came from immunoSEQ multiplex PCR; TCRdb's copy has only in-frame clones and leaves some out. The sample carries some 120,000 clones, about 94% recorded once. Sample: peripheral blood. The source is a man aged 50 or older with COVID-19, enrolled during active disease. The CDR3 runs from the conserved cysteine through the conserved F or W. D genes are given only for firm matches. Rows give clone size only sometimes, using once, few, many, or a class for an expanded clone.

D	V	size	J	CDR3	DNA
.	TRBV5-5	.	TRBJ1-3	CASSFMTANSGNTIYF	TGTGCCAGCAGCTTCATGACAGCCAACTCTGGAAACACCATATATTTT
.	TRBV5-4	.	TRBJ2-7	CASSYGQFYEQYF	TGTGCCAGCAGCTATGGACAGTTCTACGAGCAGTACTTC
.	TRBV13	.	TRBJ1-1	CASSYRRDSVNTEAFF	TGTGCCAGCAGCTACAGAAGAGACAGTGTGAACACTGAAGCTTTCTTT
TRBD2	TRBV15	.	TRBJ2-1	CATSVAGVGVNEQFF	TGTGCCACCAGCGTGGCGGGAGTGGGAGTCAATGAGCAGTTCTTC
TRBD1	TRBV5-5	.	TRBJ1-2	CASSLSGQAYGYTF	TGTGCCAGCAGCTTAAGTGGACAGGCCTATGGCTACACCTTC
.	TRBV5-1	.	TRBJ1-2	CASSLDRPNYGYTF	TGCGCCAGCAGCTTGGACAGGCCTAACTATGGCTACACCTTC
.	TRBV29-1	.	TRBJ2-6	CSVEGAGRGAGANVLTF	TGCAGCGTTGAGGGGGCAGGGAGAGGCGCTGGGGCCAACGTCCTGACTTTC
TRBD1	TRBV7-9	.	TRBJ1-1	CASSPSTGGRTEAFF	TGTGCCAGCAGCCCAAGTACAGGGGGCCGCACTGAAGCTTTCTTT
TRBD2	TRBV4-3	.	TRBJ2-3	CASSLDGRGTTDTQYF	TGCGCCAGCAGCCTGGACGGGCGGGGGACCACAGATACGCAGTATTTT
TRBD1	TRBV5-1	few	TRBJ1-4	CASTGTGDNEKLFF	TGCGCCAGCACCGGGACAGGGGATAATGAAAAACTGTTTTTT
TRBD2	TRBV30	.	TRBJ2-1	CGASGVYNEQFF	TGTGGGGCTAGCGGGGTTTACAATGAGCAGTTCTTC
.	TRBV29-1	.	TRBJ1-2	CSVESRGGYGYTF	TGCAGCGTCGAGTCCAGGGGCGGGTATGGCTACACCTTC
TRBD2	TRBV15	few	TRBJ2-1	CATSRTSGYNEQFF	TGTGCCACCAGCCGGACTAGCGGTTACAATGAGCAGTTCTTC
.	TRBV28	.	TRBJ2-1	CASSGTPALNEQFF	TGTGCCAGCTCTGGGACTCCGGCTTTAAATGAGCAGTTCTTC